These 25 T cell receptor beta chains share one sample of origin, sequenced in a study of OX40 agonist ivuxolimab in advanced cancers. The data were produced by immunoSEQ multiplex PCR, yet TCRdb's version contains in-frame clones alone and is incomplete. Of 75,000 to 90,000 clones listed, roughly nine tenths are singletons. Sequenced material: CD4+ or CD8+ T cells sorted from blood, taken in a trial of the OX40 agonist ivuxolimab. The receptors come from an adult with an advanced solid tumor such as melanoma, head and neck, liver or kidney cancer.

This rearrangement joins TRBV2 to TRBJ2-3; 8 bases are a match to TRBD2. The CDR3 length is 14 residues. Germline-derived CDR1 and CDR2 are SNHLY and FYNNEI. The V gene end was trimmed by 8 bases and the J gene end by 0 bases; junction bases not matched to a gene: 4. The CDR3 DNA sequence: TGTGCCAGCCATAGCGGGGAGAGCACAGATACGCAGTATTTT. This translates into CASHSGESTDTQYF.

This chain connects TRBV5-1 to TRBJ2-6; a possible D gene is TRBD1 (5 bases). Trimming removed 0 bases at V and 2 bases at J, with 9 bases between. The CDR3 consists of 16 residues. Germline CDR1 is SGHRS and CDR2 is YFSETQ. The chain's CDR3 is CASSLGAGTGANVLTF. In DNA form, the CDR3 reads TGCGCCAGCAGCTTGGGGGCAGGGACTGGGGCCAACGTCCTGACTTTC.

The J gene is TRBJ1-3, the V gene TRBV6-5; a weak D match, TRBD1 (5 bases). The CDR3 has 16 residues. The V end lost 2 bases, the J end lost 0 bases, and 11 bases lay between the germline ends. The germline V gene encodes CDR1 MNHEY and CDR2 SVGAGI. CDR3 in amino acids: CASSYGQGLSGNTIYF. The CDR3 DNA reads TGTGCCAGCAGTTACGGTCAGGGACTCTCTGGAAACACCATATATTTT.

The genes are TRBV19 and TRBJ1-2; D is ambiguous. V was pared by 8 bases and J by 4 bases, with 11 bases between. Looked up from germline, CDR1 is LNHDA and CDR2 is SQIVND (reference sequence). The CDR3 is 12 residues long. CDR3 nucleotides: TGTGCCAGTGGCGATTTCCCCTATGGCTACACCTTC. Protein sequence: CASGDFPYGYTF.

V and J are TRBV6-1 and TRBJ2-7; TRBD1 aligns across 8 bases. In germline, CDR1 is MNHNS, CDR2 SASEGT. The CDR3 runs to 15 residues. The junction had 12 bases not matched to a gene; V was cut back by 7 bases and J by 4 bases. DNA for the CDR3: TGTGCCAGCACCGAACCTTACAGGGGGAAATACGAGCAGTACTTC. Its translation is CASTEPYRGKYEQYF.

The chain combines TRBV10-3 with TRBJ2-1, with TRBD1 identical over 7 bases. CDR1 ENHRY and CDR2 SYGVKD come from the germline V gene. The CDR3 is 13 residues long. Germline trimming cut 2 bases from V and 12 bases from J; bases unmatched to any gene: 7. CDR3 in amino acids: CAISEDRDRGQFF. The CDR3 DNA sequence: TGTGCCATCAGTGAGGACAGGGACCGTGGGCAGTTCTTC.

This chain uses TRBV6-4 with TRBJ2-6; D gene unclear. The CDR3 contains 14 residues. Trimming cost V 5 bases and J 0 bases, with 5 bases left between them. The germline CDR1 and CDR2 sequences are MRHNA and SNTAGT. The CDR3: CASSMISGANVLTF. The CDR3 DNA follows: TGTGCCAGCAGTATGATCTCTGGGGCCAACGTCCTGACTTTC.

The chain has TRBV11-2 and TRBJ2-5; 14 bases map to TRBD2. The CDR3 contains 17 residues. V gave up 3 bases and J gave up 3 bases; unmatched junction bases: 6. The germline V gene encodes CDR1 SGHAT and CDR2 FQNNGV. The CDR3 spells CASSFRLAGGREETQYF. Written as DNA, the CDR3 is TGTGCCAGCAGCTTTCGACTAGCGGGGGGGCGGGAAGAGACCCAGTACTTC.

The V and J genes are TRBV5-1 and TRBJ2-3; D ambiguous. There are 13 residues in the CDR3. Germline V CDR1 and CDR2: SGHRS, YFSETQ. The ends were cut back, 0 bases at V and 4 bases at J, with 6 bases in the middle. For the CDR3, the DNA is TGCGCCAGCAGCTTGGAGGGTTCAGATACGCAGTATTTT. It yields the protein CASSLEGSDTQYF.

This clone was recorded once. The rearrangement joins TRBV7-8 to TRBJ2-1, with no clear D. The CDR3 length is 14 residues. Germline-derived CDR1 and CDR2 are SGHVS and FQNEAQ. Trimming pared 5 bases from V and 4 bases from J, leaving 12 bases between. The CDR3 spells CASSPTANYNEQFF. CDR3 bases: TGTGCCAGCAGCCCCACGGCAAATTACAATGAGCAGTTCTTC. Looking up the rest from reference TRBV7-8 and TRBJ2-1 gives the full variable domain: GAGVSQSPRYKVAKRGQDVALRCDPISGHVSLFWYQQALGQGPEFLTYFQNEAQLDKSGLPSDRFFAERPEGSVSTLKIQRTQQEDSAVYLCASSPTANYNEQFFGPGTRLTVL.

The rearrangement links TRBV2 to TRBJ1-4; 8 positions agree with TRBD1. CDR1 and CDR2 from the germline V gene are SNHLY and FYNNEI. The junction had 6 bases not matched to a gene; V was cut back by 4 bases and J by 8 bases. CDR3 length equals 14 residues. The CDR3 sequence: CASSGDRGSEKLFF. The CDR3 coding sequence is TGTGCCAGCAGTGGCGACAGGGGTAGCGAAAAACTGTTTTTT. Full variable domain (remainder filled in from reference TRBV2 and TRBJ1-4): EPEVTQTPSHQVTQMGQEVILRCVPISNHLYFYWYRQILGQKVEFLVSFYNNEISEKSEIFDDQFSVERPDGSNFTLKIRSTKLEDSAMYFCASSGDRGSEKLFFGSGTQLSVL.

The J gene is TRBJ2-3, the V gene TRBV5-1; possibly TRBD1 for D (5 bases). Germline V gene lookup returns CDR1 SGHRS and CDR2 YFSETQ. The V and J ends lost 3 bases and 2 bases respectively, with 10 bases between them. This CDR3 is built from 14 residues. The CDR3 DNA follows: TGCGCCAGCAGCTCCAGACAGACCACAGATACGCAGTATTTT. This encodes CASSSRQTTDTQYF.

This clone was found once. The chain joins TRBV2 to TRBJ2-2; D gene unclear. The CDR3 extends over 14 amino acids. V shed 1 base and J shed 7 bases, with 10 bases lying between them. Germline V gene lookup returns CDR1 SNHLY and CDR2 FYNNEI. This CDR3 is CASSEGTHGGELFF. The DNA of the CDR3 is TGTGCCAGCAGTGAAGGGACCCACGGCGGGGAGCTGTTTTTT.

The J gene is TRBJ1-6, the V gene TRBV5-1; TRBD1 matches at 10 bases. J was trimmed by 6 bases and V by 5 bases; bases with no gene match: 5. The CDR3 totals 15 residues. CDR1 is SGHRS, CDR2 YFSETQ, per germline. The CDR3 loop is CASRGQGSGNSPLHF. As DNA, the CDR3 is TGCGCCAGCAGGGGACAGGGGTCCGGTAATTCACCCCTCCACTTT. The full variable domain, in which reference TRBV5-1 and TRBJ1-6 provide the parts outside the CDR3, is KAGVTQTPRYLIKTRGQQVTLSCSPISGHRSVSWYQQTPGQGLQFLFEYFSETQRNKGNFPGRFSGRQFSNSRSEMNVSTLELGDSALYLCASRGQGSGNSPLHFGNGTRLTVT.

This clone was picked up one time. The V call is TRBV7-2, the J call TRBJ2-3; D remains unclear. CDR3 length: 12 residues. V lost 5 bases and J lost 3, with 6 bases in between. Germline V gene sequence: CDR1 SGHTA, CDR2 FQGNSA. CDR3 amino acids: CASSRPTDTQYF. The CDR3 DNA reads as TGTGCCAGCAGCCGGCCTACAGATACGCAGTATTTT.

The J gene is TRBJ1-2, the V gene TRBV15; D call uncertain. This CDR3 comprises 12 residues. The V end lost 1 base, the J end lost 8 bases, and 8 bases lay between the germline ends. The germline gives CDR1 LNHNV, CDR2 YYDKDF (reference sequence). This CDR3 is CATSRAGGGYTF. DNA for the CDR3: TGTGCCACCAGCAGAGCCGGAGGCGGCTACACCTTC.

This chain links TRBV6-1 with TRBJ2-5, with TRBD2 identical over 10 bases. Germline V gene lookup returns CDR1 MNHNS and CDR2 SASEGT. With V trimmed by 6 bases and J by 0 bases, 4 bases remained unmatched. CDR3 length equals 15 residues. In DNA, the CDR3 is TGTGCCAGCAGCTATAGCGGGGGGTACCAAGAGACCCAGTACTTC. Encoded protein: CASSYSGGYQETQYF.

The chain joins TRBV5-1 to TRBJ2-5, with 9 nucleotides matching TRBD2. Germline values: CDR1 SGHRS, CDR2 YFSETQ. The CDR3 consists of 16 residues. V shed 4 bases and J 1 base; nucleotides not matched to a gene: 8. CDR3 DNA: TGCGCCAGCAGCCCGGCGGGTAGCGGGGGCCAAGAGACCCAGTACTTC. This codes for CASSPAGSGGQETQYF.

The chain joins TRBV4-1 to TRBJ1-2; 10 bases are a match to TRBD1. This CDR3 comprises 14 residues. Unmatched junction bases numbered 4, after V lost 5 bases and J lost 4 bases. The germline gives CDR1 MGHRA, CDR2 YSYEKL. CDR3 coding DNA: TGCGCCAGCAGCTCCCGGACAGGGGGCTATGGCTACACCTTC. Its translation is CASSSRTGGYGYTF.

The chain uses TRBV6-5 and TRBJ2-1, with 7 bases lining up with TRBD2. CDR1 MNHEY and CDR2 SVGAGI come from the germline V gene. The CDR3 runs to 12 residues. J gave up 9 bases and V 6 bases, and 5 bases lay outside the gene matches. The CDR3 DNA is TGTGCCAGCAGACTTGGGGGGGGTGAGCAGTTCTTC. Its translation: CASRLGGGEQFF.

This clone was recorded once. The chain carries TRBV20-1 and TRBJ2-7; D may be TRBD2 (5 bases). The CDR3 spans 11 residues. Germline CDR1 is DFQATT and CDR2 is SNEGSKA (reference sequence). V was trimmed by 5 bases and J by 6 bases, leaving 11 bases between them. The CDR3 coding sequence is TGCAGTGCTCCGACTACCCTCGAGCAGTACTTC. As protein: CSAPTTLEQYF.

The count of this clone is one. The rearrangement links TRBV5-6 to TRBJ2-5; D gene unclear. Germline V gene sequence: CDR1 SGHDT, CDR2 YYEEEE. This CDR3 has 11 amino acids. V lost 0 bases to trimming and J lost 4 bases, with 1 base between them. The CDR3 DNA reads TGTGCCAGCAGCTTGGTAGAGACCCAGTACTTC. Encoded protein: CASSLVETQYF. Together with reference TRBV5-6 and TRBJ2-5, the CDR3 gives the full variable domain: DAGVTQSPTHLIKTRGQQVTLRCSPKSGHDTVSWYQQALGQGPQFIFQYYEEEERQRGNFPDRFSGHQFPNYSSELNVNALLLGDSALYLCASSLVETQYFGPGTRLLVL.

The DNA of the CDR3 is TGCGCCAGCAGCCCGGTCCCTCTCTTCAGGGAAGGCCCAAACAATGAGCAGTTCTTC. This encodes CASSPVPLFREGPNNEQFF. This chain uses TRBV5-1 with TRBJ2-1, with a weak D call TRBD1 (5 bases). CDR1 and CDR2 (germline): SGHRS, YFSETQ. This CDR3 region has 19 residues. The V and J ends lost 4 bases and 5 bases respectively, with 28 bases between them.

This chain joins TRBV18 and TRBJ2-3; 9 bases are a match to TRBD1. J was trimmed by 4 bases and V by 3 bases; bases with no gene match: 5. The CDR3 spans 15 residues. CDR1 and CDR2 (germline): KGHSH, LQKENI. CDR3 protein: CASSPPGQGPDTQYF. CDR3 sequence (DNA): TGTGCCAGCTCACCTCCGGGACAGGGCCCAGATACGCAGTATTTT.

This chain connects TRBV4-2 to TRBJ2-7, with D uncertain. CDR1 is LGHNA and CDR2 is YNFKEQ in the germline V gene. The V end lost 1 base, the J end lost 0 bases, and 10 bases lay between the germline ends. This CDR3 comprises 15 residues. CDR3 coding DNA: TGTGCCAGCAGCCAAGGGACGGGTCCCTCCTACGAGCAGTACTTC. Encoded protein: CASSQGTGPSYEQYF.